This T cell receptor beta chain was recovered during a study of identical twins. Study-wide findings and caveats: Invariant cells of the MAIT and iNKT types might have partly distorted the zero-insertion analyses. Twin pairs' shared out-of-frame alpha sequences were enriched in low generation probability. Researchers reported weaker excess twin sharing in beta out-of-frame sequences.

This clonotype was recorded at least ten times. What it binds is not known. The CDR3 consists of 13 residues. Trimming shortened V by 4 bases and J by 5 bases, and 8 bases separated the two germline ends. Unique molecular identifiers were present on cDNA, and template switching added a universal primer site. TCRdb passed the 5' RACE reads through MiXCR, listing each CDR3 protein once. The table lists around 480,000 distinct CDR3 sequences, over 12% of them singletons. These data were also filed under a second study, of yellow fever vaccine responses in identical twins.

This clonotype originated in a woman between 18 and 29 years old in good health. The V call is TRBV12-3 or TRBV12-4, the J call TRBJ2-2; D is unclear. Sequenced input: CD4+ T cells sorted from blood. The CDR3 reads CASSSAVTGELFF. The CDR3 DNA follows: TGTGCCAGCAGTTCAGCAGTGACCGGGGAGCTGTTTTTT.